The T cell receptor beta chain under discussion was sequenced for a study of CD8 T cells in ankylosing spondylitis. Study-level points and caveats: A motif of eight or nine highly homologous TCR beta variants was seen as apparently characteristic of ankylosing spondylitis blood.

Via MiXCR, TCRdb re-called the 5' RACE reads, giving one row per CDR3 protein. The sample shows about 390,000 distinct CDR3 sequences, under 25% of them seen only once. A remark on this clonotype: The target antigen is unknown.

This CDR3 has 13 residues. The germline V gene has CDR1 ENHRY and CDR2 SYGVKD. The V gene lost 3 bases and the J gene lost 8 bases, with 12 bases spanning the gap. The sample consisted of blood, either unsorted or a sorted T cell fraction (not recorded which). This TCR was recovered from a male donor with ankylosing spondylitis. The V and J genes are TRBV10-3 and TRBJ2-3; D ambiguous. The chain's CDR3 is CAISDDPIVTQYF. The CDR3 DNA reads as TGTGCCATCAGTGACGACCCTATCGTTACGCAGTATTTT.